These T cell receptor beta chains were read from a single sample in a study of shared clonotypes between healthy human individuals. The protocol was immunoSEQ multiplex PCR, while the TCRdb copy is restricted to in-frame clones and leaves out a portion. The sample lists 2,500,000 or so clones, roughly nine tenths occurring once. Sequencing input: naive CD4+ T cells sorted from blood. These receptors were obtained from a man in his late teens or twenties in good health. The CDR3 runs from the conserved cysteine through the conserved F or W. A D gene is named only where the DNA matches it firmly. Not every row has a clone size; where given, it reads once, few, many or a size class.

cdr3_aa	cdr3_nt	j_call	d_call	v_call	clone_size
CASSPPGNTEAFF	TGTGCCAGCTCACCACCGGGGAACACTGAAGCTTTCTTT	TRBJ1-1	-	TRBV18	few
CASSIDSLADSYSNQPQHF	TGTGCCAGTAGTATAGATTCTTTGGCAGACTCCTATAGCAATCAGCCCCAGCATTTT	TRBJ1-5	-	TRBV19	once
CASSLGARQDGYTF	TGTGCCAGCAGCTTGGGGGCACGCCAGGATGGCTACACCTTC	TRBJ1-2	-	TRBV5-4	few
CASSEGQGSPHF	TGTGCCAGCAGTGAGGGACAGGGCTCCCCTCACTTC	TRBJ2-7	TRBD1	TRBV2	-
CASSKVAGRVTDTQYF	TGTGCCAGCAGTAAGGTGGCGGGACGTGTCACAGATACGCAGTATTTT	TRBJ2-3	-	TRBV2	-
CASSQARTSGIDTQYF	TGTGCCAGCAGCCAAGCCCGGACTAGCGGGATAGATACGCAGTATTTT	TRBJ2-3	TRBD2	TRBV7-8	-
CASSTGNYGYTF	TGCGCCAGCTCCACAGGAAACTATGGCTACACCTTC	TRBJ1-2	-	TRBV5-1	-
CATSRGGAGDYEQYF	TGTGCCACCAGCAGAGGGGGGGCCGGAGACTACGAGCAGTACTTC	TRBJ2-7	-	TRBV15	-
CASRVGGTSVEQFF	TGTGCCAGCAGGGTGGGGGGGACCTCTGTTGAGCAGTTCTTC	TRBJ2-1	TRBD2	TRBV6-5	-
CAWSRAGQGRWEQYF	TGTGCCTGGAGCCGGGCGGGACAGGGAAGATGGGAGCAGTACTTC	TRBJ2-7	TRBD1	TRBV30	once
CASSLTAGVGETQYF	TGTGCCAGCAGCTTAACAGCGGGAGTTGGAGAGACCCAGTACTTC	TRBJ2-5	TRBD2	TRBV7-2	once
CASSLGRGGGGYTF	TGTGCCAGCAGCTTAGGCAGGGGAGGAGGGGGCTACACCTTC	TRBJ1-2	-	TRBV13	-
CASRDSLSSYEQYF	TGTGCCAGCAGAGACAGCTTAAGCTCCTACGAGCAGTACTTC	TRBJ2-7	-	TRBV25-1	-
CASSLQGASYGYTF	TGTGCCAGCAGCCTACAGGGGGCTAGCTATGGCTACACCTTC	TRBJ1-2	TRBD1	TRBV7-2	-
CASSYRTRSTDTQYF	TGCGCCAGCAGCTATAGGACTAGAAGCACAGATACGCAGTATTTT	TRBJ2-3	TRBD2	TRBV5-1	-
CAWSTGTGGRGSEQFF	TGTGCCTGGAGTACAGGGACAGGGGGCCGCGGGAGTGAGCAGTTCTTC	TRBJ2-1	TRBD1	TRBV30	-
CSAPVNRGLNTEAFF	TGCAGCGCCCCGGTGAACAGGGGTTTGAACACTGAAGCTTTCTTT	TRBJ1-1	TRBD1	TRBV29-1	-
CASSQSTGDYEQYF	TGCGCCAGCAGTCAATCAACAGGGGACTACGAGCAGTACTTC	TRBJ2-7	TRBD1	TRBV23-1	-
CATWSATSYEQYF	TGTGCCACTTGGAGCGCCACATCCTACGAGCAGTACTTC	TRBJ2-7	-	TRBV10-3	-
CASSLQGYDGYTF	TGTGCCAGCTCGCTGCAGGGCTACGATGGCTACACCTTC	TRBJ1-2	-	TRBV18	-
CASREQGNSGNTIYF	TGTGCCAGCAGGGAACAGGGGAACTCTGGAAACACCATATATTTT	TRBJ1-3	TRBD1	TRBV6-5	-
CASSVATSGSYNEQFF	TGTGCCAGCAGCGTAGCAACTAGCGGAAGCTACAATGAGCAGTTCTTC	TRBJ2-1	TRBD2	TRBV9	-
CASRRNNEQFF	TGTGCCAGCAGACGTAACAATGAGCAGTTCTTC	TRBJ2-1	-	TRBV6-5	-
CASSSRQGNSPLHF	TGTGCCAGCAGTTCCCGACAGGGGAATTCACCCCTCCACTTT	TRBJ1-6	TRBD1	TRBV2	once
CASSLQGYEQYF	TGTGCCAGCAGCCTACAGGGTTACGAGCAGTACTTC	TRBJ2-7	-	TRBV7-9	-
CASSSGTGSYEQYF	TGTGCCAGCTCTTCCGGGACAGGGAGCTACGAGCAGTACTTC	TRBJ2-7	TRBD1	TRBV18	-
CASSGQGVYNEQFF	TGTGCCAGCAGCGGACAGGGGGTCTACAATGAGCAGTTCTTC	TRBJ2-1	TRBD1	TRBV9	-
CASSVSGASYNEQFF	TGTGCCAGCAGCGTCTCAGGGGCCTCCTACAATGAGCAGTTCTTC	TRBJ2-1	-	TRBV9	-
CASSVAGTKGYEQYF	TGTGCCAGTAGTGTGGCCGGGACAAAGGGCTACGAGCAGTACTTC	TRBJ2-7	-	TRBV19	-
CASSLATVAGNTDTQYF	TGCGCCAGCAGCTTGGCCACGGTAGCGGGAAACACAGATACGCAGTATTTT	TRBJ2-3	TRBD2	TRBV5-1	-
CASSQGVYGFNEQFF	TGCGCCAGCAGCCAAGGAGTGTATGGCTTCAATGAGCAGTTCTTC	TRBJ2-1	-	TRBV4-3	-
CASSLLTGPLSYNSPLHF	TGTGCCAGCAGCCTTCTGACAGGCCCCCTCTCCTATAATTCACCCCTCCACTTT	TRBJ1-6	-	TRBV7-8	-
CASSTSGRAGGTDTQYF	TGTGCCAGTAGTACTAGCGGGAGGGCCGGGGGCACAGATACGCAGTATTTT	TRBJ2-3	TRBD2	TRBV19	once
CASSRGWDSYNEQFF	TGTGCCAGCAGTCGGGGGTGGGACTCCTACAATGAGCAGTTCTTC	TRBJ2-1	-	TRBV7-6	once
CASSPPNLKVYNEQFF	TGTGCCAGCTCACCACCGAATCTAAAAGTCTACAATGAGCAGTTCTTC	TRBJ2-1	-	TRBV18	-
CASSEFSGSYEQYF	TGTGCCAGCAGTGAGTTTAGCGGGAGCTACGAGCAGTACTTC	TRBJ2-7	TRBD2	TRBV6-1	once
CASSSGRLAGPQNIQYF	TGTGCCAGCAGCTCGGGGAGACTAGCGGGACCGCAAAACATTCAGTACTTC	TRBJ2-4	TRBD2	TRBV7-2	-
CAQSLAGVREQFF	TGTGCCCAGTCGCTAGCGGGAGTCAGGGAGCAGTTCTTC	TRBJ2-1	TRBD2	TRBV5-4	-
CAWSPQGGSTEAFF	TGTGCCTGGAGTCCGCAGGGGGGCTCTACTGAAGCTTTCTTT	TRBJ1-1	TRBD1	TRBV30	-
CASSFDPSNTGELFF	TGTGCCAGCAGCTTCGACCCATCGAACACCGGGGAGCTGTTTTTT	TRBJ2-2	-	TRBV5-4	-